The rows below give T cell receptor beta chains drawn from one sample of a study of memory CD4+ T cells and cytomegalovirus serostatus. Data came from immunoSEQ multiplex PCR; TCRdb stores just in-frame clones and leaves some out. The table records 52,000 or so clones, 82% of them present only once. Source material: memory CD4+ T cells from blood. All receptors derive from an adult in good health and CMV-seronegative. The CDR3 runs from the conserved cysteine through the conserved F or W. The D gene is left open where the match is weak. The size field is filled for only some rows; it gives once, few, many or a size class.

clone_size	d_call	v_call	j_call	cdr3_aa	cdr3_nt
few	NA	TRBV4-1	TRBJ2-3	CASSQERGRDTDTQYF	TGCGCCAGCAGCCAAGAGAGGGGTCGCGACACAGATACGCAGTATTTT
NA	NA	TRBV7-2	TRBJ1-6	CASSRETPLGSLHF	TGTGCCAGCAGCCGGGAGACCCCTTTAGGGTCCCTCCACTTT
few	NA	TRBV4-2	TRBJ1-5	CASSQHGDSNQPQHF	TGTGCCAGCAGCCAACATGGGGATAGCAATCAGCCCCAGCATTTT
medium-sized	NA	TRBV23-1	TRBJ1-5	CASSPTQRGDQPQHF	TGCGCCAGCAGCCCCACCCAAAGGGGTGATCAGCCCCAGCATTTT
NA	NA	TRBV6-5	TRBJ2-2	CASSSRTGELFF	TGTGCCAGCAGTTCTAGAACCGGGGAGCTGTTTTTT
NA	NA	TRBV6-5	TRBJ1-2	CASSAGNGYTF	TGTGCCAGCAGTGCAGGGAATGGCTACACCTTC
NA	NA	TRBV5-4	TRBJ1-2	CASSIRANYGYTF	TGTGCCAGCAGCATCAGGGCGAACTATGGCTACACCTTC
NA	NA	TRBV7-9	TRBJ2-1	CASSGGRVNEQFF	TGTGCCAGCAGCGGGGGGCGGGTCAATGAGCAGTTCTTC
once	NA	TRBV2	TRBJ2-7	CASSKDAGLIWTAYEQYF	TGTGCCAGCAGTAAAGATGCGGGTCTGATATGGACAGCCTACGAGCAGTACTTC
NA	NA	TRBV4-2	TRBJ1-1	CASSQDWDGNTEAFF	TGTGCCAGCAGCCAAGATTGGGACGGGAACACTGAAGCTTTCTTT
NA	NA	TRBV13	TRBJ1-5	CASSLGSGQFGQPQHF	TGTGCCAGCAGCTTAGGTAGTGGGCAGTTTGGTCAGCCCCAGCATTTT
few	TRBD1	TRBV30	TRBJ1-4	CAWSGDRGLNEKLFF	TGTGCCTGGAGTGGGGACAGGGGGCTGAATGAAAAACTGTTTTTT